The TCR beta chain under discussion was sequenced for a study of T cell responses to AZD1222 COVID-19 vaccine. Clones were read by immunoSEQ multiplex PCR, and TCRdb kept only the in-frame ones, dropping some. The sample has roughly 180,000 clones, roughly nine tenths seen once. V was clipped by 4 bases and J by 2 bases, with 22 bases between them. This CDR3 has 18 amino acids. Per the germline V gene, CDR1 is SGDLS and CDR2 is YYNGEE. The chain uses TRBV9 and TRBJ1-5; possibly TRBD1 for D (5 bases). The sequence was collected from an adult who received the AZD1222 COVID-19 vaccine. Specimen: peripheral blood, collected 28 days after the second AZD1222 dose. This CDR3 reads CASSPRDRTKCGNQPQHF. The DNA of the CDR3 is TGTGCCAGCAGCCCTCGGGACCGGACCAAATGTGGCAATCAGCCCCAGCATTTT. The complete variable domain, with remaining parts taken from reference TRBV9 and TRBJ1-5, reads DSGVTQTPKHLITATGQRVTLRCSPRSGDLSVYWYQQSLDQGLQFLIQYYNGEERAKGNILERFSAQQFPDLHSELNLSSLELGDSALYFCASSPRDRTKCGNQPQHFGDGTRLSIL.